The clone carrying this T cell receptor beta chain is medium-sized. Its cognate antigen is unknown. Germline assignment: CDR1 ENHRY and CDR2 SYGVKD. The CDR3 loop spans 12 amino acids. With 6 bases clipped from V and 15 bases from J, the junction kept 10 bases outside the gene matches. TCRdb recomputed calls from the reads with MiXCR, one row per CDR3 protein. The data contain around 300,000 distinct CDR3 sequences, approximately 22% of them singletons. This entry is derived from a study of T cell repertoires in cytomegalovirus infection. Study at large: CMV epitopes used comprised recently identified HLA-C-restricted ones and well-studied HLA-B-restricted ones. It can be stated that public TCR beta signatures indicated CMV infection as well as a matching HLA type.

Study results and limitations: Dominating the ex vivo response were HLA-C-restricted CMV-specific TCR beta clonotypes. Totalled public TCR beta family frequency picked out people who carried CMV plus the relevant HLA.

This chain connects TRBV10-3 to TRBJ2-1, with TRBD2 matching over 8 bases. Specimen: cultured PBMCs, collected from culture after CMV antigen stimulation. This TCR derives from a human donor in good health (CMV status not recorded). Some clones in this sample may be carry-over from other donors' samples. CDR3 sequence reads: CAISVVSGKGFF. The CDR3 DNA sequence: TGTGCCATCAGCGTCGTTAGCGGGAAGGGGTTCTTC.